This is a list of T cell receptor beta chains from one sample in a study of T-cell memory formation after mild COVID-19. MiXCR, applied by TCRdb to the 5' RACE reads, yields one record per CDR3 protein. This sample carries 350,000 to 550,000 distinct CDR3 sequences, approximately 19% of them seen once, and the ten largest clones take roughly 21%. The sequencing input was PBMCs or a T cell subset sorted from them (not recorded which). These receptors all come from a man aged 18 to 35 who had mild COVID-19 (a few samples of this study predate the infection). Cell type and time point are not known. CDR3s include the opening cysteine and the closing phenylalanine or tryptophan. The D gene is left open where the match is weak. A clone size is listed for some rows: how often the clone was seen (once, few, many), or a class if it is expanded.

v_gene	d_gene	len	j_gene	abundance	CDR3nt	CDR3aa
TRBV6-2/TRBV6-3	.	16	TRBJ2-4	.	TGTGCCAGCAGTTACCCCGAGGATTGGGGGGCCAACATTCAGTACTTC	CASSYPEDWGANIQYF
TRBV5-1	.	16	TRBJ2-3	few	TGCGCCAGCAGCTTGGTCGGGCGGGGGCTCCGCGATACGCAGTATTTT	CASSLVGRGLRDTQYF
TRBV7-9	.	15	TRBJ2-7	many	TGTGCCAGCAGTTACTCCCGCGGGATAAAGACGCAGCAGTACTTC	CASSYSRGIKTQQYF
TRBV12-3/TRBV12-4	.	11	TRBJ2-2	.	TGTGCCAGCAGCCCACGCGGGGAGCTGTTTTTT	CASSPRGELFF
TRBV7-9	TRBD2	16	TRBJ2-3	many	TGTGCCAGCAGCTTGGGGGTTAGCGGGGAAACAGATACGCAGTATTTT	CASSLGVSGETDTQYF
TRBV20-1	.	13	TRBJ1-5	.	TGCAGTGCTAGAGATCCCATAGATCAGCCCCAGCATTTT	CSARDPIDQPQHF
TRBV7-9	.	14	TRBJ1-2	few	TGTGCCAGCAGCTTAGATCTCGGATTCTATGGCTACACCTTC	CASSLDLGFYGYTF
TRBV29-1	TRBD1	14	TRBJ2-5	.	TGCAGCTACCTCCCGGGACAGGGCGGGGAGACCCAGTACTTC	CSYLPGQGGETQYF
TRBV4-3	TRBD2	16	TRBJ2-2	many	TGCGCCAGCAGCCAAGGCGGGGGGACGAACACCGGGGAGCTGTTTTTT	CASSQGGGTNTGELFF
TRBV20-1	.	13	TRBJ2-3	few	TGCAGTGCCACACAGCGCGAAACAGATACGCAGTATTTT	CSATQRETDTQYF
TRBV5-4	.	8	TRBJ1-1	.	TGTGCCAGTAGAATTGCTTTCTTT	CASRIAFF
TRBV6-5	.	13	TRBJ1-2	few	TGTGCCAGCAGTCGCGGGGGTTCGGATGGCTACACCTTC	CASSRGGSDGYTF
TRBV9	TRBD2	15	TRBJ2-1	.	TGTGCCAGCAGCGTAGGCGGGGGGGCCTACAATAAGCAGTTCTTC	CASSVGGGAYNKQFF
TRBV20-1	.	12	TRBJ1-1	.	TGCAGTGCGGAGGAGATGAACACTGAAGCTTTCTTT	CSAEEMNTEAFF
TRBV10-3	.	12	TRBJ2-7	.	TGTGCCACCCGGGACGGCAGGAACGAGCAGTACTTC	CATRDGRNEQYF
TRBV6-5	.	13	TRBJ1-2	.	TGTGCCAGCAAGACAGCCGTTCCTTATGGCTACACCTTC	CASKTAVPYGYTF
TRBV6-2/TRBV6-3	.	14	TRBJ2-1	.	TGTGCCAGCAGTCAGAGGACAGACAACAATGAGCAGTTCTTC	CASSQRTDNNEQFF
TRBV7-2	.	13	TRBJ1-2	few	TGTGCCAGCAGGATAGGGAGTATCTATGGCTACACCTTC	CASRIGSIYGYTF
TRBV7-2	TRBD2	18	TRBJ2-3	few	TGTGCCAGCAGCTTAGGGCTAGCGGGGGACCGATTCACAGATACGCAGTATTTT	CASSLGLAGDRFTDTQYF
TRBV10-3	.	12	TRBJ2-5	few	TGTGCCATCAGTAACCCTCTGGAGACCCAGTACTTC	CAISNPLETQYF
TRBV29-1	.	11	TRBJ2-5	.	TGCAGCGTTGAAGACGGGGAGACCCAGTACTTC	CSVEDGETQYF
TRBV3-1	.	15	TRBJ2-7	few	TGTGCCAGCAGCCAGACTTGGGACACAACCTACGAGCAGTACTTC	CASSQTWDTTYEQYF
TRBV11-2	TRBD1	17	TRBJ2-3	.	TGTGCCAGCAGCTTTTCGGCAGGGGGTTTTCATGCAGATACGCAGTATTTT	CASSFSAGGFHADTQYF
TRBV24-1	TRBD2	17	TRBJ2-3	.	TGTGCCACCAGTGGACGAATACGGGGGGGCGGAACAGATACGCAGTATTTT	CATSGRIRGGGTDTQYF
TRBV6-5	TRBD2	16	TRBJ2-3	.	TGTGCCAGCAGCACTCTGACTAGCGCGAGCACAGATACGCAGTATTTT	CASSTLTSASTDTQYF
TRBV7-6	.	13	TRBJ2-3	few	TGTGCCAGCAGCCTCTTCCTAATGGATACGCAGTATTTT	CASSLFLMDTQYF
TRBV6-2/TRBV6-3	.	14	TRBJ1-6	.	TGTGCCAGCAGTTATGGAGATGTTCATTCACCCCTCCACTTT	CASSYGDVHSPLHF
TRBV27	.	14	TRBJ2-3	.	TGTGCCAGCAGTTTAAGGTTCGAAGCAAATACGCAGTATTTT	CASSLRFEANTQYF
TRBV28	.	13	TRBJ1-4	.	TGTGCCAGCAGTTCAGGGTTCCTTGAAAAACTGTTTTTT	CASSSGFLEKLFF
TRBV30	TRBD1	14	TRBJ1-1	.	TGTGCCTGGAAAATGGACAGGGAGTGGACTGAAGCTTTCTTT	CAWKMDREWTEAFF
TRBV30	.	13	TRBJ1-1	few	TGTGCCTGGAGTGCGGTGATGGGCGGCGAAGCTTTCTTT	CAWSAVMGGEAFF
TRBV7-9	.	15	TRBJ1-1	.	TGTGCCAGCAGCTTATCCCCGACGCGGGACACTGAAGCTTTCTTT	CASSLSPTRDTEAFF
TRBV7-6	.	14	TRBJ2-7	.	TGTGCCAGCAGCGCCGGGTCCTTCTCCTACGAGCAGTACTTC	CASSAGSFSYEQYF
TRBV6-4	TRBD1	15	TRBJ2-5	.	TGTGCCAGCAGCCCGAACCCTGGACAGGCAGAGACCCAGTACTTC	CASSPNPGQAETQYF
TRBV9	TRBD2	18	TRBJ2-1	.	TGTGCCAGCAGCCTATGGCTTGTACCATGGGGGGGATACAATGAGCAGTTCTTC	CASSLWLVPWGGYNEQFF
TRBV11-2	.	15	TRBJ2-5	.	TGTGCCAGCAGCCCTGACGGGGCTAGTGTCCAGACCCAGTACTTC	CASSPDGASVQTQYF
TRBV20-1	TRBD1	15	TRBJ1-5	.	TGCAGTGCTAGGAGCGGGGACAGGGGGCATCAGCCCCAGCATTTT	CSARSGDRGHQPQHF
TRBV9	TRBD1	15	TRBJ2-3	few	TGTGCCAGCAGCGTTCGGGACAGGGTTGCAGATACGCAGTATTTT	CASSVRDRVADTQYF
TRBV11-3	TRBD1	15	TRBJ2-5	.	TGTGCCAGCAGTTCCACAGGGGCGTACCAAGAGACCCAGTACTTC	CASSSTGAYQETQYF
TRBV6-2/TRBV6-3	.	16	TRBJ1-5	.	TGTGCCAGCAGTTACTCTCTGGGCAGGGCGGCTGAGCCCCAGCATTTT	CASSYSLGRAAEPQHF
TRBV9	.	15	TRBJ1-1	few	TGTGCCAGCAGCCCCCAAACGGGATTCGGCACTGAAGCTTTCTTT	CASSPQTGFGTEAFF